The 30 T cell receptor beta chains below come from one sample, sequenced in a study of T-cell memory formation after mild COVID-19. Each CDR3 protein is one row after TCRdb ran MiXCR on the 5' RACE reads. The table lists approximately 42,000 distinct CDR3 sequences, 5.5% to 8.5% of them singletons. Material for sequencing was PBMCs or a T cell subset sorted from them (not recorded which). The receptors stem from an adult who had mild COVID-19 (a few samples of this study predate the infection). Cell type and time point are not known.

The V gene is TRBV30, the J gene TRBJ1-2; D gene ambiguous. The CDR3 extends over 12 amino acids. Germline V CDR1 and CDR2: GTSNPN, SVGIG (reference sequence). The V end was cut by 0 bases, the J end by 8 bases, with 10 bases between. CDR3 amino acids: CAWSVPLGGYTF. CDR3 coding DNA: TGTGCCTGGAGTGTACCCCTTGGAGGCTACACCTTC.

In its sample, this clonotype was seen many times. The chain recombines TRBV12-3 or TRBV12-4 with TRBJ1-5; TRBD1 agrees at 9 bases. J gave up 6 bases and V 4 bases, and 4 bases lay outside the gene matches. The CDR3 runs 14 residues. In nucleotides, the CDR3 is TGTGCCAGCAGTTCACAGGGGGCCGTTCAGCCCCAGCATTTT. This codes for CASSSQGAVQPQHF.

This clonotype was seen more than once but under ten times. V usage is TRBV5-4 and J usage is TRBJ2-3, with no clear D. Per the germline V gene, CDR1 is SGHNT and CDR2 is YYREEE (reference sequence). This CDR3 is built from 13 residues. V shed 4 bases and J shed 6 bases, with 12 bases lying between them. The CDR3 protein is CASSGKVVDTQYF. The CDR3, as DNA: TGTGCCAGCAGCGGGAAAGTGGTGGATACGCAGTATTTT.

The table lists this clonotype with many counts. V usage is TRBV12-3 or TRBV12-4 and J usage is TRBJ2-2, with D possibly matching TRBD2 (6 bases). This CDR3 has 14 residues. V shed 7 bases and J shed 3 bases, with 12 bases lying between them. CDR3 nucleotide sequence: TGTGCCAGCACCGTGGGGACTTACACCGGGGAGCTGTTTTTT. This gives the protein CASTVGTYTGELFF.

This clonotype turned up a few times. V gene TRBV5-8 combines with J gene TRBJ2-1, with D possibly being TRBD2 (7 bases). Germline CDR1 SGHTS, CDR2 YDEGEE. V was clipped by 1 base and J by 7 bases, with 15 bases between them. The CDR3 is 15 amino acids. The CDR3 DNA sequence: TGTGCCAGCAGCTTGCGGGGGGCGCAAGCGAATGAGCAGTTCTTC. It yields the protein CASSLRGAQANEQFF.

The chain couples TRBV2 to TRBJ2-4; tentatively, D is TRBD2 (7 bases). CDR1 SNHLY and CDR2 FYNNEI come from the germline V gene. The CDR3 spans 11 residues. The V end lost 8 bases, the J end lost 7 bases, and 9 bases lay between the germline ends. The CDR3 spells CASGGGNIQYF. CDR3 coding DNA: TGTGCCAGCGGGGGGGGCAACATTCAGTACTTC. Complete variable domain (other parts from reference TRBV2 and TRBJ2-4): EPEVTQTPSHQVTQMGQEVILRCVPISNHLYFYWYRQILGQKVEFLVSFYNNEISEKSEIFDDQFSVERPDGSNFTLKIRSTKLEDSAMYFCASGGGNIQYFGAGTRLSVL.

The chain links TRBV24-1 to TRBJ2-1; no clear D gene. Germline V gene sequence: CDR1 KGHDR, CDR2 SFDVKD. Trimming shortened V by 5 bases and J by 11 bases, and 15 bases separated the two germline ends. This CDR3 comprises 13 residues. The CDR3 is CATSASARSKQFF. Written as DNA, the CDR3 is TGTGCCACCAGTGCTTCGGCCCGGAGCAAGCAGTTCTTC.

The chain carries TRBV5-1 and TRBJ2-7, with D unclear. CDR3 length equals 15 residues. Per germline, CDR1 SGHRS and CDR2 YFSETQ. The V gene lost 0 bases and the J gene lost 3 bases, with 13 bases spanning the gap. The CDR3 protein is CASSLAPQAVYEQYF. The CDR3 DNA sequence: TGCGCCAGCAGCTTGGCCCCTCAGGCCGTCTACGAGCAGTACTTC.

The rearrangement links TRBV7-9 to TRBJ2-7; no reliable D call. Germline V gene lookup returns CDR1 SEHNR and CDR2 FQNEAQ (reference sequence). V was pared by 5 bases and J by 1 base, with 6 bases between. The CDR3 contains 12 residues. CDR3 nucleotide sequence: TGTGCCAGCAGCGTGGAATCCTACGAGCAGTACTTC. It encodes CASSVESYEQYF.

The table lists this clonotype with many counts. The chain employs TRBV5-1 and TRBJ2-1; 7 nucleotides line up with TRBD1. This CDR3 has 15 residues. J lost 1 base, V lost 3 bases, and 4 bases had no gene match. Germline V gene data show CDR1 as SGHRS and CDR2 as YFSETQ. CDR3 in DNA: TGCGCCAGCAGCTGGACAGGCGGGTCCTACAATGAGCAGTTCTTC. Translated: CASSWTGGSYNEQFF.

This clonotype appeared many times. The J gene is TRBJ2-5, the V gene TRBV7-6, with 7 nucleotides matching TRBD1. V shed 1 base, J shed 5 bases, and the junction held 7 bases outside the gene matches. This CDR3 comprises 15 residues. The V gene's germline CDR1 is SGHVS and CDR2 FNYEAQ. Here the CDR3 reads CASSLGTGRDETQYF. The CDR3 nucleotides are TGTGCCAGCAGCTTAGGGACAGGTCGCGACGAGACCCAGTACTTC.

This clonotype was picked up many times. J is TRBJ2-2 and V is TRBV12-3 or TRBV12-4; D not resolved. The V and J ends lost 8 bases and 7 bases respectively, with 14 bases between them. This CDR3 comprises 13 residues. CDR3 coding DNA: TGTGCCAGCGGACCTCAGGCTCACGGGGAGCTGTTTTTT. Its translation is CASGPQAHGELFF.

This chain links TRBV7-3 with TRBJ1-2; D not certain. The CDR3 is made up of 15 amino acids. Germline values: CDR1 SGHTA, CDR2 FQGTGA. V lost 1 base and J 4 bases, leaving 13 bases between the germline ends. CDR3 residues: CASSLSGARAYGYTF. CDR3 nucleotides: TGTGCCAGCAGCTTAAGCGGTGCCCGTGCCTATGGCTACACCTTC.

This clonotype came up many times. Here the CDR3 DNA reads TGTGCCAGCAGGAAATCGGGACAGGGCTCCTACGAGCAGTACTTC. It encodes CASRKSGQGSYEQYF. This rearrangement joins TRBV7-3 to TRBJ2-7; 9 bases match TRBD1. The CDR3 has 15 amino acids. Germline V gene lookup returns CDR1 SGHTA and CDR2 FQGTGA. V dropped 6 bases and J dropped 0; count of bases not matched to a gene: 6.

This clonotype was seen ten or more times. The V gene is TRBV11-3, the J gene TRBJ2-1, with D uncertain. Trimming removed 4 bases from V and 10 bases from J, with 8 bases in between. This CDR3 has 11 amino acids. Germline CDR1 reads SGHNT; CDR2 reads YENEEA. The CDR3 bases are TGTGCCAGCAGCTACCTCGGGGAGCAGTTCTTC. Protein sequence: CASSYLGEQFF.

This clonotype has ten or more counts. The CDR3 nucleotides read TGTGCCAGCAGCCGAAAGGGAGTCGTACACGAGCAGTACTTC. Translating gives CASSRKGVVHEQYF. V gene TRBV7-2 combines with J gene TRBJ2-7; D may be TRBD2 (5 bases). Germline V gene sequence: CDR1 SGHTA, CDR2 FQGNSA. The CDR3 is 14 residues long. V dropped 5 bases and J dropped 5 bases, with 16 bases sitting between them.

Written as DNA, the CDR3 is TGTGCCAGCAGTTTGGTCCCCGAGACCCAGTACTTC. It is translated as CASSLVPETQYF. V is TRBV6-1 and J is TRBJ2-5; D is unresolved. Germline-derived CDR1 and CDR2 are MNHNS and SASEGT. The CDR3 extends over 12 amino acids. V gave up 5 bases and J gave up 5 bases, with 9 bases separating them.

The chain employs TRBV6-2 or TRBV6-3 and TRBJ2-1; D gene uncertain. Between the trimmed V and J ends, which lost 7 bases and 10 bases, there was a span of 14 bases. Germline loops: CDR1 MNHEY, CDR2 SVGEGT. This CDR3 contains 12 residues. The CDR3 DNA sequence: TGTGCCAGCACCTCATGGAGCCAGGAGCAGTTCTTC. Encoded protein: CASTSWSQEQFF.

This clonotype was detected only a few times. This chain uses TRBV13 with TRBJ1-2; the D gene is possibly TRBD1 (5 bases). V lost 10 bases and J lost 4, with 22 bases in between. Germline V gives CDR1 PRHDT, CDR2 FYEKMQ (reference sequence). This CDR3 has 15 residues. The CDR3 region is CATGGGDTPSYGYTF. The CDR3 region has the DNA TGTGCCACCGGGGGAGGAGACACCCCTAGCTATGGCTACACCTTC.

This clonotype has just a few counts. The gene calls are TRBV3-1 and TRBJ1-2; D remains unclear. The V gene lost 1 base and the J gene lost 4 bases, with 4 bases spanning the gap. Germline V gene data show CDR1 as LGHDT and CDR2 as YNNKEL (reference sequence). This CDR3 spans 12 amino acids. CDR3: CASSQGRYGYTF. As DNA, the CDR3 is TGTGCCAGCAGCCAAGGCCGCTATGGCTACACCTTC.

CDR3 nucleotides: TGTGCCACCAGTGATCCTAGCGGGAGATTCACAGATACGCAGTATTTT. As protein: CATSDPSGRFTDTQYF. This chain links TRBV24-1 with TRBJ2-3; 10 positions match TRBD2. The CDR3 runs 16 residues. Per the germline V gene, CDR1 is KGHDR and CDR2 is SFDVKD. V was pared by 3 bases and J by 2 bases, with 4 bases of the junction left unmatched.

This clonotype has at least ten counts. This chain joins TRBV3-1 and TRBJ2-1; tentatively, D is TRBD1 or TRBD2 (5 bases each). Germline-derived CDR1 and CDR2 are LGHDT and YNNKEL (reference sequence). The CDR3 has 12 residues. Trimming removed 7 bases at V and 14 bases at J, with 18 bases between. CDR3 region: CASTGPGRLKFF. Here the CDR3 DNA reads TGTGCCAGCACCGGGCCGGGACGATTGAAGTTCTTC.

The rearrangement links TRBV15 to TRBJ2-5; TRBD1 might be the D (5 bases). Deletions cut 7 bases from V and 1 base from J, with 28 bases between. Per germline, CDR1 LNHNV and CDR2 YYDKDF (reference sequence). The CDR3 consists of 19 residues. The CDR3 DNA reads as TGTGCCACCAAACGGCCAAGACAGCACGGTTCAGATCCCCAAGAGACCCAGTACTTC. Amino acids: CATKRPRQHGSDPQETQYF.

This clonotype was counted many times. Here the CDR3 reads CASSYPFSGQETQYF. The CDR3 nucleotides are TGTGCCAGCAGTTACCCGTTTTCCGGCCAAGAGACCCAGTACTTC. V usage is TRBV6-2 or TRBV6-3 and J usage is TRBJ2-5; D is unclear. Looked up from germline, CDR1 is MNHEY and CDR2 is SVGEGT. This CDR3 is built from 15 residues. Between the trimmed V and J ends, which lost 2 bases and 1 base, there was a span of 11 bases.

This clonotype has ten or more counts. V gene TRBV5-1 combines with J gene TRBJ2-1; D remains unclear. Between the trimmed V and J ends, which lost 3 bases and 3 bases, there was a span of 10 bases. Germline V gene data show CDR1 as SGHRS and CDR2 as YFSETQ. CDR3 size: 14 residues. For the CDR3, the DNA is TGCGCCAGCAGCTCCCACCAAATCTACAATGAGCAGTTCTTC. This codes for CASSSHQIYNEQFF.

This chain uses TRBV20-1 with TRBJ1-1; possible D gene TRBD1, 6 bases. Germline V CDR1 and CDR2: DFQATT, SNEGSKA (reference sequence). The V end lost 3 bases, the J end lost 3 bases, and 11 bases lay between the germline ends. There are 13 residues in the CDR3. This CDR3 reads CSAREGGDTEAFF. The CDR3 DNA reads TGCAGTGCTAGGGAAGGGGGTGACACTGAAGCTTTCTTT.

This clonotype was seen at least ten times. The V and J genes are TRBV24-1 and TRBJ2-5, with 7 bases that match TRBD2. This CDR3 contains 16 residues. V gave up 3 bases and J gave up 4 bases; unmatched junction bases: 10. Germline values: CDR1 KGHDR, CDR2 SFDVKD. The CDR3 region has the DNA TGTGCCACCAGTGATACCCTAGGCGGGGAGGGAGAGACCCAGTACTTC. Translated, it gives CATSDTLGGEGETQYF.

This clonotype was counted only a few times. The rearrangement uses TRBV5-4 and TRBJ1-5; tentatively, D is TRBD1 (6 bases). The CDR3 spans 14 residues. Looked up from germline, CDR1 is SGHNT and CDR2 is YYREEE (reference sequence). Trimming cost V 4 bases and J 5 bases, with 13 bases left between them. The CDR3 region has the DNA TGTGCCAGCAGCGAGGGGGGCTTCGATCAGCCCCAGCATTTT. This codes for CASSEGGFDQPQHF.

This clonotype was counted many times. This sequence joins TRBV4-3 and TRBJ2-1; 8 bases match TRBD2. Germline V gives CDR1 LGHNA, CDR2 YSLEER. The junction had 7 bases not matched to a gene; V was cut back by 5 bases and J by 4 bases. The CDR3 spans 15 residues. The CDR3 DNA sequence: TGCGCCAGCAGCTCAGAACTAGCGGTTTACAATGAGCAGTTCTTC. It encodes CASSSELAVYNEQFF.

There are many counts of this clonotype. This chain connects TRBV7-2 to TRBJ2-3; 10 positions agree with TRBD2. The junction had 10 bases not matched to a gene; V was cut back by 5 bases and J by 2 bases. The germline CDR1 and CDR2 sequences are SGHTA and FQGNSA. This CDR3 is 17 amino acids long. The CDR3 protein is CASSRTASGSSTDTQYF. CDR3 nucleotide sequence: TGTGCCAGCAGCCGCACAGCTAGCGGGAGTTCCACAGATACGCAGTATTTT.